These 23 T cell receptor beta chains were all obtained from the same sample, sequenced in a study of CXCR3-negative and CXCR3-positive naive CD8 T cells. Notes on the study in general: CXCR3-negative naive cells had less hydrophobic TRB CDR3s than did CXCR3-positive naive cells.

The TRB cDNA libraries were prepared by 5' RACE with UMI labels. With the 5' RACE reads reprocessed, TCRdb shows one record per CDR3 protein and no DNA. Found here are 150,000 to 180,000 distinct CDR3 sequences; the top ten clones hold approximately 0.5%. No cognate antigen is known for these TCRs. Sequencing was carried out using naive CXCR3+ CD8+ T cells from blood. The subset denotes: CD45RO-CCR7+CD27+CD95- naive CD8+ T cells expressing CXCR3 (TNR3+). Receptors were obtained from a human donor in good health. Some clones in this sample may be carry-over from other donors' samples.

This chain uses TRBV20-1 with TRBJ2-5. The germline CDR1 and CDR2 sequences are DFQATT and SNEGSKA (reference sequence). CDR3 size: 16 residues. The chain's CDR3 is CSARDLTSGDQETQYF.

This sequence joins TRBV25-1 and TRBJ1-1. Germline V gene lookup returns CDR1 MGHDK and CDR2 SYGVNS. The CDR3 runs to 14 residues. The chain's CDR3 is CASSEARDDTEAFF.

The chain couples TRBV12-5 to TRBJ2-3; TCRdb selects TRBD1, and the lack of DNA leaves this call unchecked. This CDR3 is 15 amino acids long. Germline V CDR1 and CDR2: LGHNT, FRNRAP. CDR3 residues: CASGLVGGGRDTQYF.

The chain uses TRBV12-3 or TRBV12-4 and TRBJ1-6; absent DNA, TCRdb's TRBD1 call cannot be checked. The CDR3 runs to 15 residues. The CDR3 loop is CASSSPMGALSTLHF.

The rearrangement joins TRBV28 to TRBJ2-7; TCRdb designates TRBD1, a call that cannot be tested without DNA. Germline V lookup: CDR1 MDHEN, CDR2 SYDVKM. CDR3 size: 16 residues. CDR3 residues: CASSPRVRTGWGEQYF.

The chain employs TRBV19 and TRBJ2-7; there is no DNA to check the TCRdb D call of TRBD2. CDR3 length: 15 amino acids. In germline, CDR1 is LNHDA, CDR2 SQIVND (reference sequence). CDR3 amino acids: CASRASGAFSYEQYF.

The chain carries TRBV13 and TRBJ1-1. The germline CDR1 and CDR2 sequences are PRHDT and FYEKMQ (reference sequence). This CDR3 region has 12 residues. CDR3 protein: CASSLLSTEAFF.

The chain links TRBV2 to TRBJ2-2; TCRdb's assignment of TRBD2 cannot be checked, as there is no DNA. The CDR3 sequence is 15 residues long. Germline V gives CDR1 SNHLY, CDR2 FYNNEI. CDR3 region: CASTTYAGGTGELFF.

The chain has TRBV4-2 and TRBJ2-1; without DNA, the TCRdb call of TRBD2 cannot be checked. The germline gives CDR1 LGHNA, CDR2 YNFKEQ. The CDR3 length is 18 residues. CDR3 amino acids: CASSQDLPSGFSYNEQFF.

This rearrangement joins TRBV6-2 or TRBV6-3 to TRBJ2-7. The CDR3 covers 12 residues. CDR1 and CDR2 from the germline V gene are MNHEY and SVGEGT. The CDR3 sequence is CASSPEELAQYF.

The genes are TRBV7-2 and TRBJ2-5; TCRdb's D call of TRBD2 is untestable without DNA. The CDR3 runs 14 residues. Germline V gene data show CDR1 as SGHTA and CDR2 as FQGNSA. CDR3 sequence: CASSPGLDQETQYF.

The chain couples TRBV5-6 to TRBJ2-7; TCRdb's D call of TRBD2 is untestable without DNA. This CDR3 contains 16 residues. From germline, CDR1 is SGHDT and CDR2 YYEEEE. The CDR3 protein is CASSLGGAGAINEQYF.

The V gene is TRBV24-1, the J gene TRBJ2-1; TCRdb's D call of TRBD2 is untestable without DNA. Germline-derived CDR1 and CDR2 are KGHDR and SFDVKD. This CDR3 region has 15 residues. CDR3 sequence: CATSDVAGGFNEQFF.

CDR3 region: CASARGGTDTQYF. The chain has TRBV6-5 and TRBJ2-3; TCRdb's D call of TRBD1 is untestable without DNA. The CDR3 covers 13 residues. Germline CDR1 and CDR2: MNHEY and SVGAGI.

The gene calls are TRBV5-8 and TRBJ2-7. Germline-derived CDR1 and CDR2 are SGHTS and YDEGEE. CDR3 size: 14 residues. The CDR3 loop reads CASSLALRAYEQYF.

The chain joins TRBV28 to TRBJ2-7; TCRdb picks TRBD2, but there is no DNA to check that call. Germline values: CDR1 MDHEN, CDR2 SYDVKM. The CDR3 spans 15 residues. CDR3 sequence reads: CASSAGLAGLYEQYF.

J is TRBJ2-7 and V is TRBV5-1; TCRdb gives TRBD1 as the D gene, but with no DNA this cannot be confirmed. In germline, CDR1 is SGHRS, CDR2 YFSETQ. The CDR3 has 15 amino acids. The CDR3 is CASSLVSGVAYEQYF.

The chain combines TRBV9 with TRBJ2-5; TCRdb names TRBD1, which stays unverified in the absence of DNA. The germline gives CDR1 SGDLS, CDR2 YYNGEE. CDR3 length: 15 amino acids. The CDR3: CASSQEGQVQETQYF.

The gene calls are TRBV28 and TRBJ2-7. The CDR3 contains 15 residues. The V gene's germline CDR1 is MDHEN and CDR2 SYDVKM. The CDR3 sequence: CASSFLFDSTYEQYF.

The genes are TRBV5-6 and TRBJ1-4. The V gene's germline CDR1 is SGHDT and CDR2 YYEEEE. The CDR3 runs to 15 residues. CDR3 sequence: CASSRPPTTNEKLFF.

CDR3 sequence reads: CASSSVSGNTIYF. The rearrangement uses TRBV5-5 and TRBJ1-3. Germline CDR1 is SGHKS and CDR2 is YYEKEE (reference sequence). This CDR3 has 13 amino acids.

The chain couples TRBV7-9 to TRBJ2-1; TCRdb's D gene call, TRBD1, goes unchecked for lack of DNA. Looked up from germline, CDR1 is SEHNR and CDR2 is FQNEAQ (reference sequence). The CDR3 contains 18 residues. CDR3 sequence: CASSLERNRGSSYNEQFF.

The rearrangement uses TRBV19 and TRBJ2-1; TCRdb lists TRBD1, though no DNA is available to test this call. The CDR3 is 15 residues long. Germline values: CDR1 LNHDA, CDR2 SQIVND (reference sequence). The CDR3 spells CASTGGSPSYNEQFF.